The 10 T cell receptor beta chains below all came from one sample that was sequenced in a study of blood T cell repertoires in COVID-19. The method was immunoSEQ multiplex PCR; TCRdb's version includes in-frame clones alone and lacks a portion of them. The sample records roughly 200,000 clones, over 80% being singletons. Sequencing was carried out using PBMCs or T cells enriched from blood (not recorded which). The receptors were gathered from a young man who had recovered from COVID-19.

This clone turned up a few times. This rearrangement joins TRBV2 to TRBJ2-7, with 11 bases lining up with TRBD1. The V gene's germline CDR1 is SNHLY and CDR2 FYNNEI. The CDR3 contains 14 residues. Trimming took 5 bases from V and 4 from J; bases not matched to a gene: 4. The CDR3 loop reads CASSKDRGRYEQYF. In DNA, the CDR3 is TGTGCCAGCAGTAAGGACAGGGGGCGATACGAGCAGTACTTC.

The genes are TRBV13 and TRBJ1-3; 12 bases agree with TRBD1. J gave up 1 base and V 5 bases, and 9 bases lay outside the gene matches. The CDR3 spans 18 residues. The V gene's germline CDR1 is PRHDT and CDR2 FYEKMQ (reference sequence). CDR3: CASSQPGQGAFSGNTIYF. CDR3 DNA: TGTGCCAGCAGCCAGCCGGGACAGGGGGCTTTTTCTGGAAACACCATATATTTT.

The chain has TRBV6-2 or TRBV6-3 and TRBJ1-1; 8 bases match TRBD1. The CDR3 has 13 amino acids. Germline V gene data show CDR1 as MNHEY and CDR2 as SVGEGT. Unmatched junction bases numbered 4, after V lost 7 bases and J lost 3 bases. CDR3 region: CASNPGGYTEAFF. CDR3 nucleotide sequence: TGTGCCAGCAACCCAGGGGGCTACACTGAAGCTTTCTTT.

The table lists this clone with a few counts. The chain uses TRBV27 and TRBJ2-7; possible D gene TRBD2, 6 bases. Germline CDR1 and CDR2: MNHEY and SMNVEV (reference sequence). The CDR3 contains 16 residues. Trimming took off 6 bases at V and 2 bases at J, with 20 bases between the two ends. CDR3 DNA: TGTGCCAGCAGCCCCCTGACTAGTTCGGTTGCCTACGAGCAGTACTTC. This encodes CASSPLTSSVAYEQYF.

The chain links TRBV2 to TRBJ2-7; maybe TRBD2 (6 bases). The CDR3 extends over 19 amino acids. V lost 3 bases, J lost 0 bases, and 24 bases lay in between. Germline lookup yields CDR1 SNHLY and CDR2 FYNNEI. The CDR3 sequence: CASSEGGRGFKSSSYEQYF. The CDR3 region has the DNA TGTGCCAGCAGTGAGGGAGGCCGGGGCTTCAAATCGAGCTCCTACGAGCAGTACTTC.

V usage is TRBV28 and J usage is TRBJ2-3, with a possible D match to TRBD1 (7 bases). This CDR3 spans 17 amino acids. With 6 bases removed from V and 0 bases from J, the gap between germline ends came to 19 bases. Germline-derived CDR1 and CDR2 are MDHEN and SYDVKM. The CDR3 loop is CASRGPSQGTSTDTQYF. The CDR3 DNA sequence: TGTGCCAGCAGGGGCCCCTCACAGGGGACTAGCACAGATACGCAGTATTTT.

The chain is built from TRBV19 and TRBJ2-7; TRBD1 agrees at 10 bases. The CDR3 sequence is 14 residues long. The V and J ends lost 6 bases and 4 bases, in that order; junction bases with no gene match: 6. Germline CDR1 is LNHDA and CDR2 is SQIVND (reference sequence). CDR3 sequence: CASSPGQGVYEQYF. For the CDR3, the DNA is TGTGCCAGTAGCCCCGGACAGGGGGTTTACGAGCAGTACTTC.

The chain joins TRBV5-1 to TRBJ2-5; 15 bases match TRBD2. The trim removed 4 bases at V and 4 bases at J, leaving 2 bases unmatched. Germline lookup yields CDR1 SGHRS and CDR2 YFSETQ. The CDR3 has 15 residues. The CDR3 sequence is CASSRGLAGGETQYF. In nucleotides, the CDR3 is TGCGCCAGCAGCAGGGGACTAGCGGGGGGAGAGACCCAGTACTTC.

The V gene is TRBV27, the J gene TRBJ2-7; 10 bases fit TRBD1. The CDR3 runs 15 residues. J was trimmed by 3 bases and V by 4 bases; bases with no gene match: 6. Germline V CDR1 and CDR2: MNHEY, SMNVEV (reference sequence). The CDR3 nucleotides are TGTGCCAGCAGTTGGGGGACAGGGGACAGCTACGAGCAGTACTTC. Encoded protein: CASSWGTGDSYEQYF.

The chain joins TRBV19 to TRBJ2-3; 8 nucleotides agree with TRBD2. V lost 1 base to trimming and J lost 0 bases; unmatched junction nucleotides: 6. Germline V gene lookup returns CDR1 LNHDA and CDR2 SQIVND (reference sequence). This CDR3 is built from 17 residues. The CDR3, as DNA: TGTGCCAGTAGTATAGTAGAAGCGGGGGTTAGCACAGATACGCAGTATTTT. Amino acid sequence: CASSIVEAGVSTDTQYF. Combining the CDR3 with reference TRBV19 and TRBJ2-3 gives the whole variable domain DGGITQSPKYLFRKEGQNVTLSCEQNLNHDAMYWYRQDPGQGLRLIYYSQIVNDFQKGDIAEGYSVSREKKESFPLTVTSAQKNPTAFYLCASSIVEAGVSTDTQYFGPGTRLTVL.